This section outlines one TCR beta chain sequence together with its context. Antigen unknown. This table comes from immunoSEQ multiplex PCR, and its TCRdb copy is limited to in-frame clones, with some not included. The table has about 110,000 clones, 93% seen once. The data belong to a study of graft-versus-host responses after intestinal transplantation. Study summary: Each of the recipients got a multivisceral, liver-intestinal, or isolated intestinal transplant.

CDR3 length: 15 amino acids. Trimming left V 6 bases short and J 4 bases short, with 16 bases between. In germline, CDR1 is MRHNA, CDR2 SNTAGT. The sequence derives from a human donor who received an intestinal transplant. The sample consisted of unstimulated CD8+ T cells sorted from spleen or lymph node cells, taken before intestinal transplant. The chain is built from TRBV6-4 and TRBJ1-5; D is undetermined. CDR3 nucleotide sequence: TGTGCCAGCAGACCCAATCGCCCGGTGAATCAGCCCCAGCATTTT. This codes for CASRPNRPVNQPQHF.